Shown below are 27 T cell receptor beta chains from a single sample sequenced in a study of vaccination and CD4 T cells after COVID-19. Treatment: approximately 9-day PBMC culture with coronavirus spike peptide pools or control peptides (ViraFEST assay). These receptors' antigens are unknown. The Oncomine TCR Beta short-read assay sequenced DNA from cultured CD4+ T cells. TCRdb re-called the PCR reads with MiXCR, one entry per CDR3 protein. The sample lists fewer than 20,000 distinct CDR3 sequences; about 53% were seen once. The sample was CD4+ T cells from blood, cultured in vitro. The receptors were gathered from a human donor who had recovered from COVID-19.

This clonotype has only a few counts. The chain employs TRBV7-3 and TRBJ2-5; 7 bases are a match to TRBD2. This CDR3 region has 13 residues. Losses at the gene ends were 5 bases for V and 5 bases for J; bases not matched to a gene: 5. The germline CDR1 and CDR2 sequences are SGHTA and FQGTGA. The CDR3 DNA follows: TGTGCCAGCAGCCGGGACTACCTGGAGACCCAGTACTTC. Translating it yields CASSRDYLETQYF.

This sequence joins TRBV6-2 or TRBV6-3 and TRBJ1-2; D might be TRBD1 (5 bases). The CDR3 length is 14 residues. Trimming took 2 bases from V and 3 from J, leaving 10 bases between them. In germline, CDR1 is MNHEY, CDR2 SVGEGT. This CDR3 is CASSYHRGDYGYTF. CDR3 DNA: TGTGCCAGCAGTTACCACCGGGGGGACTATGGCTACACCTTC.

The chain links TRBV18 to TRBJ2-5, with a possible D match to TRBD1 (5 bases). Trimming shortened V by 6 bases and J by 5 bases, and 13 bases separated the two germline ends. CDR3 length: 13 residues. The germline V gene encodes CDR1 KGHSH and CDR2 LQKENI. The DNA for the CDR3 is TGTGCCAGCTCTGGGGCCCTGTATGAGACCCAGTACTTC. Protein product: CASSGALYETQYF.

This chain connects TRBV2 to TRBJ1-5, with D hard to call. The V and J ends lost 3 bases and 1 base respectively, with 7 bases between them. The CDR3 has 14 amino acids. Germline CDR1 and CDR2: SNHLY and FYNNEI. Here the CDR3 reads CASSEDPSNQPQHF. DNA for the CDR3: TGTGCCAGCAGTGAGGACCCAAGCAATCAGCCCCAGCATTTT.

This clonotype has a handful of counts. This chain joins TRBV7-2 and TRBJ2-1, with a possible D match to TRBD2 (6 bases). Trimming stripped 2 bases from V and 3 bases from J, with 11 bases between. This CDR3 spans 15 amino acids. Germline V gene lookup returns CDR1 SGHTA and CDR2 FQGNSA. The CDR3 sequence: CASSLSFGSYNEQFF. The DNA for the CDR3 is TGTGCCAGCAGCTTATCTTTCGGGAGCTACAATGAGCAGTTCTTC.

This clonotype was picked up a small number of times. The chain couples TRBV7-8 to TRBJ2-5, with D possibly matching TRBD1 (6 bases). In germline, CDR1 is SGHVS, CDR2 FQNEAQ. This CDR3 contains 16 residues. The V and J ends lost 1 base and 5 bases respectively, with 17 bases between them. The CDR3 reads CASSLDRVVLRETQYF. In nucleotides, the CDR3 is TGTGCCAGCAGCTTAGACAGGGTTGTATTGCGGGAGACCCAGTACTTC.

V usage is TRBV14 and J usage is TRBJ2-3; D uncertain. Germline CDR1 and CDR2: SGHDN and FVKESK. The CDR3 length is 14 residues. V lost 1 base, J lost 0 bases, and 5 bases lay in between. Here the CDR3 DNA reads TGTGCCAGCAGCCAAGGGCTGAGCACAGATACGCAGTATTTT. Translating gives CASSQGLSTDTQYF.

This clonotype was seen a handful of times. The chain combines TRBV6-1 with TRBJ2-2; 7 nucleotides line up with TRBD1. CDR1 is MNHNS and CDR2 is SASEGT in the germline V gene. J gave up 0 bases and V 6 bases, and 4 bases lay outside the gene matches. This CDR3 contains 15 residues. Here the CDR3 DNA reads TGTGCCAGCAGAGGACAGGTCGCGAACACCGGGGAGCTGTTTTTT. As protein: CASRGQVANTGELFF.

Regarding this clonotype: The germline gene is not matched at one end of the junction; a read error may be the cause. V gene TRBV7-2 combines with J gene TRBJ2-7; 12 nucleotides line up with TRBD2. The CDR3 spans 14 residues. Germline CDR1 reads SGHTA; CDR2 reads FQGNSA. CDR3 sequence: CASSSSSSGGAESF. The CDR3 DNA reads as TGTGCCAGCAGCTCGTCCTCTAGCGGGGGGGCCGAAAGCTTC.

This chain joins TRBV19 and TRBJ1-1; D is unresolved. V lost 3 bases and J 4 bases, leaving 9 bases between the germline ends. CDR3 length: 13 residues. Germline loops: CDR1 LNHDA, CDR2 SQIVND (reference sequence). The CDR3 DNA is TGTGCCAGTAGTATCGAGCGGGGCACTGAAGCTTTCTTT. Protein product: CASSIERGTEAFF. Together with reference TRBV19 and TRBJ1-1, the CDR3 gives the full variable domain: DGGITQSPKYLFRKEGQNVTLSCEQNLNHDAMYWYRQDPGQGLRLIYYSQIVNDFQKGDIAEGYSVSREKKESFPLTVTSAQKNPTAFYLCASSIERGTEAFFGQGTRLTVV.

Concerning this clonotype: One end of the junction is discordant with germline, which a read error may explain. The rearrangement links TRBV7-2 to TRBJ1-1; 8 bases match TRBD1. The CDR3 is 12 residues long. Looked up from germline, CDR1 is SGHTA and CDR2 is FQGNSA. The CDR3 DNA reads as TGTGCCAGCGGACAGGGATGGACTGAAGCTTACTTT. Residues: CASGQGWTEAYF.

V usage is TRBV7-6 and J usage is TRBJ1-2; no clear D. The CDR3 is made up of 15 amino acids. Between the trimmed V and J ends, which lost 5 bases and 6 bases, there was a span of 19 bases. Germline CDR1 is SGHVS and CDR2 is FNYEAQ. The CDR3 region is CASSPTALSGDGYTF. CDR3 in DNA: TGTGCCAGCAGCCCTACGGCTCTAAGTGGGGATGGCTACACCTTC.

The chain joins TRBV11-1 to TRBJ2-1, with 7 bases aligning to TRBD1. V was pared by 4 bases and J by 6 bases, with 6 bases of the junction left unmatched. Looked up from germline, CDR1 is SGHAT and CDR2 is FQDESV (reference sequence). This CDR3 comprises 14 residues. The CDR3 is CASSWGQSFNEQFF. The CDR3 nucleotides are TGTGCCAGCAGCTGGGGACAGTCTTTCAATGAGCAGTTCTTC.

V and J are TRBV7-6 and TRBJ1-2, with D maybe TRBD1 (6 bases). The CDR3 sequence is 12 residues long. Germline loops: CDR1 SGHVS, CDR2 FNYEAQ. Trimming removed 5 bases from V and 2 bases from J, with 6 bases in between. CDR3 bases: TGTGCCAGCAGCACAGGGAACTATGGCTACACCTTC. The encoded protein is CASSTGNYGYTF.

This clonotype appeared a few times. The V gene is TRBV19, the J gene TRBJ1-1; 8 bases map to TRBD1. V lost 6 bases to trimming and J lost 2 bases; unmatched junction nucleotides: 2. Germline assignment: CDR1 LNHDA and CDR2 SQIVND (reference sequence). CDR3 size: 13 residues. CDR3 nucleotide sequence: TGTGCCAGTAGCGACAGGGGAAACACTGAAGCTTTCTTT. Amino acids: CASSDRGNTEAFF.

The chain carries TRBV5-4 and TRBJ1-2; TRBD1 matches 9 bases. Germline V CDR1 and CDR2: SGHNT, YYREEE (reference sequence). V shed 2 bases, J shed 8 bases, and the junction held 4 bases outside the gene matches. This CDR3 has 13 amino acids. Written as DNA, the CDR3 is TGTGCCAGCAGCTTTACAGGGGGCGACGGCTACACCTTC. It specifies CASSFTGGDGYTF. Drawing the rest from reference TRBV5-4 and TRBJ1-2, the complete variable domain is ETGVTQSPTHLIKTRGQQVTLRCSSQSGHNTVSWYQQALGQGPQFIFQYYREEENGRGNFPPRFSGLQFPNYSSELNVNALELDDSALYLCASSFTGGDGYTFGSGTRLTVV.

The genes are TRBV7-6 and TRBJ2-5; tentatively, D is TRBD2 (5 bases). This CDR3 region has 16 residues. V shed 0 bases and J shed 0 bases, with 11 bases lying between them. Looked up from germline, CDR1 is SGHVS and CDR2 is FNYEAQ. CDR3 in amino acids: CASSLAGLAHQETQYF. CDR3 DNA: TGTGCCAGCAGCTTAGCCGGGCTAGCACACCAAGAGACCCAGTACTTC.

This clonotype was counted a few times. CDR3 in amino acids: CSARGGFNQPQHF. The CDR3 DNA is TGCAGTGCTAGAGGGGGGTTTAATCAGCCCCAGCATTTT. This sequence joins TRBV20-1 and TRBJ1-5; D may be TRBD1 (5 bases). Per germline, CDR1 DFQATT and CDR2 SNEGSKA (reference sequence). This CDR3 is built from 13 residues. Deletions cut 1 base from V and 4 bases from J, with 8 bases between.

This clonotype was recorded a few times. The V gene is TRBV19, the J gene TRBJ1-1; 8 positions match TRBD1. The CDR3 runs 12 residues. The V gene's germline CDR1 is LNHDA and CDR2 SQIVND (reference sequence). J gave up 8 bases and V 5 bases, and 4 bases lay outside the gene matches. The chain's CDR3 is CASSPRDREAFF. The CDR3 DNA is TGTGCCAGTAGTCCCCGGGACAGGGAAGCTTTCTTT. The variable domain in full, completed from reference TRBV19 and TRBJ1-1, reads DGGITQSPKYLFRKEGQNVTLSCEQNLNHDAMYWYRQDPGQGLRLIYYSQIVNDFQKGDIAEGYSVSREKKESFPLTVTSAQKNPTAFYLCASSPRDREAFFGQGTRLTVV.

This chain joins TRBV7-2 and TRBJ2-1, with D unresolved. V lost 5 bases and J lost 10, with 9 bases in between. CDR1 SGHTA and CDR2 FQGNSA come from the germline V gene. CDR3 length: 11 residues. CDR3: CASSPRVEQFF. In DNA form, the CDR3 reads TGTGCCAGCAGCCCTAGAGTGGAGCAGTTCTTC.

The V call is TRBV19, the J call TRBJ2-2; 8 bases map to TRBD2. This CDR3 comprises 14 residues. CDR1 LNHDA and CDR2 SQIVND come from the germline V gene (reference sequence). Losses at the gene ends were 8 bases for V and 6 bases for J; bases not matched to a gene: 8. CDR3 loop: CASAAGREAGELFF. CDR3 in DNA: TGTGCCAGTGCTGCGGGGCGGGAGGCCGGGGAGCTGTTTTTT.

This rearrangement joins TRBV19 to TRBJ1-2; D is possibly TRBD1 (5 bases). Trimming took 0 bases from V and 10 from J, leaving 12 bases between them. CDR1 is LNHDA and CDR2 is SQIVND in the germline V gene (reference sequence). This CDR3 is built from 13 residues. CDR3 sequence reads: CASSIDFRTYYTF. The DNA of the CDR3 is TGTGCCAGTAGTATAGATTTTCGGACATACTACACCTTC.

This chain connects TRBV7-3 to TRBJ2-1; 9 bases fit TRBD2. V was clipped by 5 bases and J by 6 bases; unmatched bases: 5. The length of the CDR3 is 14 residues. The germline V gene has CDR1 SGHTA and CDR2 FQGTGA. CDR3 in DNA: TGTGCCAGCAGCGCGGTAGCGGGAGTCAATGAGCAGTTCTTC. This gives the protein CASSAVAGVNEQFF.

The CDR3: CATREDRENTGELFF. The CDR3 DNA reads as TGTGCCACCAGGGAGGACAGGGAGAACACCGGGGAGCTGTTTTTT. This chain connects TRBV15 to TRBJ2-2; 8 bases match TRBD1. The CDR3 spans 15 residues. Losses at the gene ends were 6 bases for V and 1 base for J; bases not matched to a gene: 4. Germline assignment: CDR1 LNHNV and CDR2 YYDKDF (reference sequence).

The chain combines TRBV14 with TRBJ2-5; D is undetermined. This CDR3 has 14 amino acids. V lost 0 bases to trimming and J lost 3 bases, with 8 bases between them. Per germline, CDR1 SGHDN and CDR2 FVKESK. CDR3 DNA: TGTGCCAGCAGCCAAGAAAGGTACAAAGAGACCCAGTACTTC. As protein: CASSQERYKETQYF.

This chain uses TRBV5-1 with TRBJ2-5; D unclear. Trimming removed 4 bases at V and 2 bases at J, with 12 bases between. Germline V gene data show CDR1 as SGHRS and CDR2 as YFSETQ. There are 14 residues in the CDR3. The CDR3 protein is CASSPMLGQETQYF. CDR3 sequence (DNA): TGCGCCAGCAGCCCGATGTTAGGACAAGAGACCCAGTACTTC. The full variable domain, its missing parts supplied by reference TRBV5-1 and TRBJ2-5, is KAGVTQTPRYLIKTRGQQVTLSCSPISGHRSVSWYQQTPGQGLQFLFEYFSETQRNKGNFPGRFSGRQFSNSRSEMNVSTLELGDSALYLCASSPMLGQETQYFGPGTRLLVL.

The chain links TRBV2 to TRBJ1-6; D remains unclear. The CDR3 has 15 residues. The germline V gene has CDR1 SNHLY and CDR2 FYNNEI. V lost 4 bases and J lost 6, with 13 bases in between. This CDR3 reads CASSGELKTNSPLHF. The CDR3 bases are TGTGCCAGCAGTGGAGAACTAAAGACTAATTCACCCCTCCACTTT.